This TCR beta chain was found in a study of metastatic and nonmetastatic thyroid tumors. Study overall: The authors compared repertoires across blood and tumor or nodule tissue from malignant and benign thyroid patients.

No treatment of any kind had been given to any patient before thyroid surgery. This clone was seen repeatedly, ten times or more. J lost 6 bases, V lost 5 bases, and 5 bases had no gene match. The CDR3 has 13 residues. Germline CDR1 GTSNPN, CDR2 SVGIG (reference sequence). TCRdb re-called clones from the PCR reads using MiXCR. This table holds some 14,000 clones, 25% to 30% found once. This sequence joins TRBV30 and TRBJ1-5; 9 positions agree with TRBD1. What was sequenced was tumor tissue. The source is a male donor with papillary thyroid cancer or a benign thyroid nodule (not recorded which). Some clones in this sample may be carry-over from other donors' samples. Here the CDR3 DNA reads TGTGCCTGGCAGTTGACAGGGGGTCAGCCCCAGCATTTT. Amino acid sequence: CAWQLTGGQPQHF.